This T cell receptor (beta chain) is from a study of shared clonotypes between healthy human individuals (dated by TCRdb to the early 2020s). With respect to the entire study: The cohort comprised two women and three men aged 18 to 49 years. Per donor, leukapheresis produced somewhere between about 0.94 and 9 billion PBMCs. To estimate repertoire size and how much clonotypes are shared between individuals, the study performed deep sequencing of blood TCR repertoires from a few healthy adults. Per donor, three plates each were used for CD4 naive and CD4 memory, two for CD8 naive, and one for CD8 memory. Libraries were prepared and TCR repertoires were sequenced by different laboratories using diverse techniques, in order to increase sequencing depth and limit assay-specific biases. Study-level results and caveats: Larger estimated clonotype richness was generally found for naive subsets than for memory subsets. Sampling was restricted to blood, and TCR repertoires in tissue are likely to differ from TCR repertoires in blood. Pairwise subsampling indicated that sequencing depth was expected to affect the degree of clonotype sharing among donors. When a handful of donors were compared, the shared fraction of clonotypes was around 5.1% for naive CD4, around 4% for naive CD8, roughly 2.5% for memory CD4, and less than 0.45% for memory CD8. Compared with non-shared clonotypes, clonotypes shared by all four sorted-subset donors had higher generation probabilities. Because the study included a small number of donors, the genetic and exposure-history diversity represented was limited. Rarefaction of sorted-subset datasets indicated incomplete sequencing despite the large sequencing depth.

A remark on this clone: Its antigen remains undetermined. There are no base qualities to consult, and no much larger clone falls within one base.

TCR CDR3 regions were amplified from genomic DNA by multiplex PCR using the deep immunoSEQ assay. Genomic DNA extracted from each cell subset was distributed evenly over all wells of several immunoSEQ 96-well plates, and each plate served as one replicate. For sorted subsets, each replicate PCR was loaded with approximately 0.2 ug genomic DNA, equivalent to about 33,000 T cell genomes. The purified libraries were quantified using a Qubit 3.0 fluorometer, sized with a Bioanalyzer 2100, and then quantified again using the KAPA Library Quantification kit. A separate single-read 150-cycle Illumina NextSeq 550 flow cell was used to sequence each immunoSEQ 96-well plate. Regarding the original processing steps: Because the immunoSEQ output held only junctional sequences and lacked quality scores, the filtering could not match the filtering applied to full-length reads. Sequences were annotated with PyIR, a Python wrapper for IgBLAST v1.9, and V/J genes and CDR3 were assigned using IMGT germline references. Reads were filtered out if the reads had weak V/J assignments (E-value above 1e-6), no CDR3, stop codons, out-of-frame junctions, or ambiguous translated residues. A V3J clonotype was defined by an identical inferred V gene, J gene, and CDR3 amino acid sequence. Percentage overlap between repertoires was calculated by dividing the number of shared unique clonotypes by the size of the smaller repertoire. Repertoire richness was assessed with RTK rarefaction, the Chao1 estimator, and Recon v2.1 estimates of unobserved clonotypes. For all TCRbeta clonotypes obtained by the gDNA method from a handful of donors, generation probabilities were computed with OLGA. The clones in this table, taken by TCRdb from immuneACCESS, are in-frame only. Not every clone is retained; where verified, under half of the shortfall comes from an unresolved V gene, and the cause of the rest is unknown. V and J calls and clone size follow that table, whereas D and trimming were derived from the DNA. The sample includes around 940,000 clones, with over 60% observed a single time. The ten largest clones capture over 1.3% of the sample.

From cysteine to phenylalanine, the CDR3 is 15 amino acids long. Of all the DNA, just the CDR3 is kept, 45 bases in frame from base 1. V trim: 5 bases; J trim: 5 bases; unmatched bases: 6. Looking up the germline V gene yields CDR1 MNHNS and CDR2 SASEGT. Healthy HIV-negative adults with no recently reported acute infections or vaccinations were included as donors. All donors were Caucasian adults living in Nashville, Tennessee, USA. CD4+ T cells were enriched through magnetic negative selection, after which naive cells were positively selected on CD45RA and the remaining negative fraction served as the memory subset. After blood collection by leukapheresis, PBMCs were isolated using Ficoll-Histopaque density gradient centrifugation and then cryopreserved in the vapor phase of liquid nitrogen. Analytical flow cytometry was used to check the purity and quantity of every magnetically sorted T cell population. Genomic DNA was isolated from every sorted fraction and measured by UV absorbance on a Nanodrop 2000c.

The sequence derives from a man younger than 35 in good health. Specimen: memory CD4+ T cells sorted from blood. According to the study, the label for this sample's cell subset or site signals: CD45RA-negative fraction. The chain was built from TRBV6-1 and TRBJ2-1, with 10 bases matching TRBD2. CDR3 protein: CASSKPGLANNEQFF. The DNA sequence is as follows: TGTGCCAGCAGTAAACCGGGACTAGCGAACAATGAGCAGTTCTTC.